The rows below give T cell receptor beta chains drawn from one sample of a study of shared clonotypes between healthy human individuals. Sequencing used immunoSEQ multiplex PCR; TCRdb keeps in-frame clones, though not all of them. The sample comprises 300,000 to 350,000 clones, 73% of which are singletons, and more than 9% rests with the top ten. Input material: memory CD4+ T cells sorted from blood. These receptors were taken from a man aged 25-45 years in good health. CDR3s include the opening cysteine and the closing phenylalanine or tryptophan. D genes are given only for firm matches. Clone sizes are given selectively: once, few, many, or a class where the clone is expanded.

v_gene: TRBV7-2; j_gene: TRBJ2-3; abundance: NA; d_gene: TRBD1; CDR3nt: TGTGCCAGCAGCTTCCAGGTGACAGGGGGCGTTGATACGCAGTATTTT; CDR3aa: CASSFQVTGGVDTQYF
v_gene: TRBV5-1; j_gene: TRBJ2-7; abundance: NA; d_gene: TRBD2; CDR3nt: TGCGCCAGCAGCTTCGTAGCGGGAGTCGGCTACGAGCAGTACTTC; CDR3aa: CASSFVAGVGYEQYF
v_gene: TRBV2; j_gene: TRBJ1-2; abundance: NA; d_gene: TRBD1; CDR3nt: TGTGCCAGCAGTCTAGGACAGGGCGCCGGCTATGGCTACACCTTC; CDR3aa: CASSLGQGAGYGYTF
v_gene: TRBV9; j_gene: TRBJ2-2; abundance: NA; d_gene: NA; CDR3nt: TGTGCCAGCAGCCACGGTGGCCTAACCTACACCGGGGAGCTGTTTTTT; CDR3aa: CASSHGGLTYTGELFF
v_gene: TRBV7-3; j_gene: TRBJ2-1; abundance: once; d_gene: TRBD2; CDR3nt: TGTGCCAGCAGCCCGTCTGCGGGGGTACATGAGCAGTTCTTC; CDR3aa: CASSPSAGVHEQFF
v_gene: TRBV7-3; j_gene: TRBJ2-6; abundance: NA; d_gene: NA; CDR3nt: TGTGCCAGCAGCTTAGGTCGGGGTTCTGGGGCCAACGTCCTGACTTTC; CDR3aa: CASSLGRGSGANVLTF
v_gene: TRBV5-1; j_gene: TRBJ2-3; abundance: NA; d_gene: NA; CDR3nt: TGCGCCAGCAGCTTGGCGACAGGCGGCACAGATACGCAGTATTTT; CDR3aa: CASSLATGGTDTQYF
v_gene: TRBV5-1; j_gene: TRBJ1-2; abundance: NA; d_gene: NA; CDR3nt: TGCGCCAGCAGAACGGAGGTTGGCTATGGCTACACCTTC; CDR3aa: CASRTEVGYGYTF
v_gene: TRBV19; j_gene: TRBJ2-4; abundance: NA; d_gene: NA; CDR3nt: TGTGCCAGTAGTATAGTGGCAGGAGGAAACATTCAGTACTTC; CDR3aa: CASSIVAGGNIQYF
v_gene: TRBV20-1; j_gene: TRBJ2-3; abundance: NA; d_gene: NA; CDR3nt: TGCAGTGAGCTTATAACAGATACGCAGTATTTT; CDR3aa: CSELITDTQYF